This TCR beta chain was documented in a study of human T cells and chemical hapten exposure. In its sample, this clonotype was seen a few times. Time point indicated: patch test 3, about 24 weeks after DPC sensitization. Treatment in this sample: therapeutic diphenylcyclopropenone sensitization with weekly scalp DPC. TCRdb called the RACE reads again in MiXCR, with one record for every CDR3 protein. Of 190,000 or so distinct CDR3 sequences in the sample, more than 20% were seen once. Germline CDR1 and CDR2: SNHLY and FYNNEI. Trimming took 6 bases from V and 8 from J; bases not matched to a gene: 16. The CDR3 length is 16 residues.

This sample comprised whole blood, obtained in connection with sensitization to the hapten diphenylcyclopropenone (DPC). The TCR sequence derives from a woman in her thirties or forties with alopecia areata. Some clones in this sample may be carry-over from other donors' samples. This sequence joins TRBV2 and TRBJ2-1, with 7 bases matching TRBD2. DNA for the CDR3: TGTGCCAGCAGAGGGAACCCCGGGCGGGAGACCTATGAGCAGTTCTTC. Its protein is CASRGNPGRETYEQFF.